The rows below give T cell receptor beta chains drawn from one sample of a study of T cell repertoires in cytomegalovirus infection. One entry per CDR3 protein, called by TCRdb with MiXCR from the reads. The data contain about 920,000 distinct CDR3 sequences, approximately 33% of them seen just once; the ten biggest clones take up roughly 13%. These receptors lack a known antigen. The specimen comprised cultured CD8+ T cells from PBMCs, sampled from culture after CMV antigen stimulation. These TCRs come from a human donor in good health (CMV status not recorded). Some clones in this sample may be carry-over from other donors' samples. Each CDR3 is given with its conserved first and last residue. D genes are given only for firm matches. Size values are once, few and many counts, or a class for expanded clones, and some rows have none.

J	size	V	D	CDR3	DNA
TRBJ1-5	few	TRBV7-6	.	CASSLAQTGRWDQPQHF	TGTGCCAGCAGCTTAGCGCAAACTGGGCGGTGGGATCAGCCCCAGCATTTT
TRBJ2-7	many	TRBV7-8	.	CASSSTSGTDSYEQYF	TGTGCCAGCAGCTCTACTTCCGGGACGGACTCCTACGAGCAGTACTTC
TRBJ1-5	.	TRBV20-1	.	CSARDSDSNQPQHF	TGCAGTGCTAGAGATTCAGATAGCAATCAGCCCCAGCATTTT
TRBJ1-5	few	TRBV4-3	.	CASSRDRRGARNQPQHF	TGCGCCAGCAGCCGTGACAGGAGGGGGGCCCGCAATCAGCCCCAGCATTTT
TRBJ2-7	.	TRBV7-9	.	CASSPTQTDRYEQYF	TGTGCCAGCAGTCCTACACAGACTGATCGCTACGAGCAGTACTTC
TRBJ2-1	few	TRBV7-6	TRBD2	CASSLAPIAGLYNEQFF	TGTGCTAGCAGCTTAGCCCCAATAGCGGGCTTATACAATGAGCAGTTCTTC
TRBJ2-7	.	TRBV25-1	.	CASSPVGGGLGGEQYF	TGTGCCAGCAGTCCGGTGGGCGGAGGACTAGGGGGTGAGCAGTACTTC
TRBJ1-1	few	TRBV11-1	.	CASSLHGTYRDTEAFF	TGTGCCAGCAGCTTACATGGTACATATCGAGACACTGAAGCTTTCTTT
TRBJ1-1	.	TRBV11-1	TRBD1	CASSSSGQGLDEAFF	TGTGCCAGCAGCTCCTCGGGACAGGGGTTGGATGAAGCTTTCTTT
TRBJ1-5	.	TRBV10-1	.	CASSSGQFNQPQHF	TGCGCCAGCAGTTCGGGCCAGTTCAATCAGCCCCAGCATTTT